The clone carrying this T cell receptor (beta chain) has a handful of counts. The antigen is not known. A single record per CDR3 protein comes from TCRdb applying MiXCR to the RT-PCR reads. The table shows approximately 730,000 distinct CDR3 sequences, with approximately 14% occurring only once. This entry is derived from a study of response to subunit inactivated influenza vaccine. Study-wide points: Each seasonal influenza vaccination recruits few new T cells, the authors suggested.

V lost 1 base, J lost 4 bases, and 4 bases stayed unmatched. CDR3 size: 15 residues. From germline, CDR1 is MNHNS and CDR2 SASEGT. The chain joins TRBV6-1 to TRBJ1-2; 9 positions agree with TRBD1. The receptor's source is a middle-aged man who received an inactivated influenza vaccine. Sample: PBMCs from blood, taken 14 to 15 days before vaccination. The CDR3 nucleotides are TGTGCCAGCAGTGAAGTGACAGGGGGAATCTATGGCTACACCTTC. Protein product: CASSEVTGGIYGYTF.